What follows describes a single T cell receptor (beta chain). Its antigen is not known. Generated by immunoSEQ multiplex PCR, the TCRdb table keeps only in-frame clones and is missing some. This sample has 350,000 to 450,000 clones; around 84% occur once, and the top ten carry 2.5% to 3.5%. Treatment here: around 19 received Ad26.COV2.S at low or high dose, single or two shots; roughly five received placebo; per-sample allocation not given. Each sample was drawn 63 days after the first injection (of vaccine or placebo). Wuhan-strain spike was delivered by a replication-incompetent Ad26 vector. This sample is part of a study of Ad26.COV2.S vaccination and SARS-CoV-2 variants. Study overall: Donor was assigned to the Ad26.COV2.S arm of trial COV1001. Intramuscular Ad26.COV2.S at 5x10^10 or 1x10^11 viral particles.

This CDR3 region has 13 residues. With 3 bases clipped from V and 8 bases from J, the junction kept 7 bases outside the gene matches. Looked up from germline, CDR1 is SQVTM and CDR2 is ANQGSEA. Study-level findings and limits: Breadth of non-spike TCRs did not differ between vaccinees and placebo recipients.

The specimen comprised peripheral blood, sampled in a trial of Ad26.COV2.S vaccine versus placebo. The clonotype originates from a person aged 18-60 years who received the Ad26.COV2.S COVID-19 vaccine or a placebo. This chain connects TRBV29-1 to TRBJ1-2; TRBD1 matches 9 bases. The CDR3 DNA is TGCAGCGTTGACTCACAGGGGGCGCAGGGCTACACCTTC. This codes for CSVDSQGAQGYTF. The variable domain in full, completed from reference TRBV29-1 and TRBJ1-2, reads SAVISQKPSRDICQRGTSLTIQCQVDSQVTMMFWYRQQPGQSLTLIATANQGSEATYESGFVIDKFPISRPNLTFSTLTVSNMSPEDSSIYLCSVDSQGAQGYTFGSGTRLTVV.